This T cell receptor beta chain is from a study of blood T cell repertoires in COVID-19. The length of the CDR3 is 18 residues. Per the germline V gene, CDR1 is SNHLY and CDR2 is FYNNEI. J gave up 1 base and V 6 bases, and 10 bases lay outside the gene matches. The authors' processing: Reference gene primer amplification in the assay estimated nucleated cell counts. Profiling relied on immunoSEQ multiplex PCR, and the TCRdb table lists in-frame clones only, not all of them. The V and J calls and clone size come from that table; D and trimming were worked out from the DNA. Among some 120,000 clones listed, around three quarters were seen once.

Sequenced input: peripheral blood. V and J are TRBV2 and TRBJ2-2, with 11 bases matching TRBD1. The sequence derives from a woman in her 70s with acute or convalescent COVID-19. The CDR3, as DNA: TGTGCCAGCAGCCGCAGGACAGGGGGCGCGTTGAACACCGGGGAGCTGTTTTTT. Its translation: CASSRRTGGALNTGELFF.